This T cell receptor beta chain was obtained from a study of post-analysis software for immune sequencing data. Whole-study context: Relapsing-remitting, secondary progressive and progressive-relapsing forms of multiple sclerosis all featured among disease courses.

Unique molecular identifiers tagged the TCR beta cDNA libraries. A single record per CDR3 protein comes from TCRdb applying MiXCR to the PCR reads. Of under 200,000 distinct CDR3 sequences in the sample, about 37% were seen once. The germline V gene has CDR1 DFQATT and CDR2 SNEGSKA (reference sequence). Trimming stripped 0 bases from V and 7 bases from J, with 19 bases between. The CDR3 contains 16 residues. The rearrangement links TRBV20-1 to TRBJ2-1, with TRBD1 as a possible D gene (7 bases). Sequenced here: blood, sampled after autologous hematopoietic stem cell transplantation. The TCR sequence derives from a girl aged 10 to 17 with multiple sclerosis. The CDR3 nucleotides read TGCAGTGCTAGAGATGGAGGGGGCCTCTCTACAAATGAGCAGTTCTTC. It yields the protein CSARDGGGLSTNEQFF.